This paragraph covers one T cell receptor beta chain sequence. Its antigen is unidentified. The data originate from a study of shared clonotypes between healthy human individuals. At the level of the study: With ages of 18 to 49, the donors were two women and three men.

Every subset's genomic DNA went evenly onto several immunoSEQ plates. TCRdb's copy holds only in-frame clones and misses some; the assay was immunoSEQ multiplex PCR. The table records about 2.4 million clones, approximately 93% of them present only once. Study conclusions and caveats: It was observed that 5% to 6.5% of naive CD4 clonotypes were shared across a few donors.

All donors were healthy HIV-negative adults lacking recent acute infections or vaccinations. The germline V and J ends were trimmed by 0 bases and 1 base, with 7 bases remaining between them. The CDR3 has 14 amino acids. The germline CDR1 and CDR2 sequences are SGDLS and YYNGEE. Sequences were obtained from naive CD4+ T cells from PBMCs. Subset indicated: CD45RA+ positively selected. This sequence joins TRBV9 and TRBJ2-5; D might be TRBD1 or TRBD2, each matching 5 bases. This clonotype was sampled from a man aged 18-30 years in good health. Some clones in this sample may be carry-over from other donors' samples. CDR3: CASSVAGTQETQYF. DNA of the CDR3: TGTGCCAGCAGCGTAGCGGGGACCCAAGAGACCCAGTACTTC. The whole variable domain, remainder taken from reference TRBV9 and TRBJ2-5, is DSGVTQTPKHLITATGQRVTLRCSPRSGDLSVYWYQQSLDQGLQFLIQYYNGEERAKGNILERFSAQQFPDLHSELNLSSLELGDSALYFCASSVAGTQETQYFGPGTRLLVL.